The present T cell receptor beta chain was sequenced within a study of OX40 agonist ivuxolimab in advanced cancers. Study details: The dose of intravenous ivuxolimab that patients received every 2 weeks ranged from 0.01 to 10 mg/kg. Those treated in dose escalation had hepatocellular carcinoma, melanoma, renal cell cancer or head and neck cancer.

CDR1 SEHNR and CDR2 FQNEAQ come from the germline V gene (reference sequence). The CDR3 has 14 amino acids. Trimming took off 5 bases at V and 1 base at J, with 11 bases between the two ends. As for this clone: Its antigen is still unknown.

Clones were read by immunoSEQ multiplex PCR, and TCRdb kept only the in-frame ones, dropping some. In the table there are 30,000 to 40,000 clones, 80% to 90% of which are singletons. Findings and caveats of the study: Nonresponders, in some cases, also had low normalized T-cell clonal expansion.

The chain recombines TRBV7-9 with TRBJ1-1; a weak D match, TRBD1 (6 bases). The sample consisted of CD4+ or CD8+ T cells sorted from blood, taken in a trial of the OX40 agonist ivuxolimab. The receptor was isolated from an adult with an advanced solid tumor such as melanoma, head and neck, liver or kidney cancer. CDR3 residues: CASSPDRRNTEAFF. CDR3 coding DNA: TGTGCCAGCAGCCCCGACAGGAGGAACACTGAAGCTTTCTTT.